This T cell receptor beta chain was recorded in a study of blood T cell repertoires in COVID-19. Study as a whole: Acute and convalescent COVID-19 specimens originated in the United States, Italy and Spain. The cDNA or gDNA used as material had been derived from T cells, B-cell-depleted T cells, or PBMCs.

This clone was recorded a few times. How the authors handled the data: Amplified reference gene primers provided the basis for estimating nucleated cell counts. The assay was immunoSEQ multiplex PCR, and TCRdb's table has in-frame clones only and misses some. V, J and clone size were drawn from that table, and D and trimming were deduced from the DNA. The data show 100,000 or so clones, almost 80% seen once. The CDR3 totals 15 residues. Germline loops: CDR1 ENHRY, CDR2 SYGVKD. Trimming removed 6 bases at V and 0 bases at J, with 12 bases between. V usage is TRBV10-3 and J usage is TRBJ1-5; maybe TRBD1 (5 bases). Material: peripheral blood. This clonotype originated in a woman in her 70s with acute or convalescent COVID-19. In nucleotides, the CDR3 is TGTGCCATCAGCCGCGGGACTGGTAGCAATCAGCCCCAGCATTTT. Translating it yields CAISRGTGSNQPQHF.